The next 17 T cell receptor beta chains were all read from a single sample in a study of cytomegalovirus exposure and HLA in healthy donors. It was with 60 Vbeta and 13 Jbeta primers that the PCR ran. TCRdb keeps only in-frame clones here, not all; method: immunoSEQ multiplex PCR. This table has about 200,000 clones, approximately 80% appearing once. The sample was PBMCs. These receptors were taken from a man under 40 in good health and CMV-seronegative.

The CDR3 DNA follows: TGTGCCAGTAGTATAGCCGGCTACGAGCAGTACTTC. The encoded protein is CASSIAGYEQYF. The V gene is TRBV19, the J gene TRBJ2-7; D unresolved. V was shortened by 1 base and J by 3 bases, with 4 bases between the two germline ends. CDR3 length equals 12 residues. Germline CDR1 LNHDA, CDR2 SQIVND (reference sequence).

The rearrangement uses TRBV2 and TRBJ2-1; no clear D. V gave up 4 bases and J gave up 12 bases, with 10 bases separating them. Germline V gene data show CDR1 as SNHLY and CDR2 as FYNNEI. The CDR3 length is 11 residues. Here the CDR3 DNA reads TGTGCCAGCAGTGTCCTACTCCGGCAGTTCTTC. Translated, it gives CASSVLLRQFF.

This clone was counted once. The rearrangement links TRBV6-5 to TRBJ2-7, with 7 bases lining up with TRBD1. The CDR3 consists of 13 residues. Germline V lookup: CDR1 MNHEY, CDR2 SVGAGI. With V trimmed by 6 bases and J by 1 base, 3 bases remained unmatched. The CDR3: CASRRDSSYEQYF. The CDR3 DNA is TGTGCCAGCAGGAGGGACAGTTCCTACGAGCAGTACTTC.

V and J are TRBV5-1 and TRBJ2-1; 8 bases are a match to TRBD2. This CDR3 spans 16 amino acids. Germline CDR1 reads SGHRS; CDR2 reads YFSETQ. The trim removed 4 bases at V and 5 bases at J, leaving 11 bases unmatched. CDR3 coding DNA: TGCGCCAGCAGCCCCAGATTGGGGACTAGAGACAATGAGCAGTTCTTC. As protein: CASSPRLGTRDNEQFF.

This chain connects TRBV7-9 to TRBJ2-3, with 8 nucleotides matching TRBD1. V lost 5 bases and J lost 4; bases outside the gene matches: 17. CDR1 and CDR2 (germline): SEHNR, FQNEAQ (reference sequence). The CDR3 runs to 18 residues. CDR3: CASSMPRRDRSGADTQYF. DNA for the CDR3: TGTGCCAGCAGCATGCCAAGACGGGACAGGTCAGGGGCAGATACGCAGTATTTT.

This clone occurred once. A read error may produce the germline difference seen at one junction end. The V call is TRBV4-1, the J call TRBJ2-6; D may be TRBD1 (5 bases). The germline gives CDR1 MGHRA, CDR2 YSYEKL. The CDR3 sequence is 16 residues long. Written as DNA, the CDR3 is TGCGCCAGCAGCCAAGCAATGAGCTCTGGGGCCAGCGTCCTGACTTTC. Translating it yields CASSQAMSSGASVLTF.

The gene calls are TRBV7-9 and TRBJ2-1; 9 positions agree with TRBD1. Germline lookup yields CDR1 SEHNR and CDR2 FQNEAQ (reference sequence). The CDR3 loop spans 16 amino acids. V was pared by 5 bases and J by 0 bases, with 5 bases of the junction left unmatched. The CDR3 here is CASSGGQGSSYNEQFF. The CDR3 nucleotides read TGTGCCAGCAGCGGAGGACAGGGGAGCTCCTACAATGAGCAGTTCTTC.

J is TRBJ1-6 and V is TRBV6-1, with D possibly being TRBD1 (5 bases). V shed 3 bases and J shed 12 bases, with 15 bases lying between them. This CDR3 contains 14 residues. Looked up from germline, CDR1 is MNHNS and CDR2 is SASEGT. The chain's CDR3 is CASSDMGPPEPLHF. Here the CDR3 DNA reads TGTGCCAGCAGTGATATGGGGCCTCCCGAACCCCTCCACTTT.

The chain joins TRBV4-1 to TRBJ1-3; D is unclear. Looked up from germline, CDR1 is MGHRA and CDR2 is YSYEKL. The CDR3 consists of 14 residues. V shed 2 bases and J shed 5 bases, with 10 bases lying between them. The CDR3 sequence is CASSQTVNRNTIYF. The DNA for the CDR3 is TGCGCCAGCAGCCAAACAGTTAACAGAAACACCATATATTTT.

This clone has just a few counts. J is TRBJ2-2 and V is TRBV5-4, with D hard to call. The germline V and J ends were trimmed by 0 bases and 4 bases, with 4 bases remaining between them. This CDR3 comprises 13 residues. From germline, CDR1 is SGHNT and CDR2 YYREEE (reference sequence). CDR3 coding DNA: TGTGCCAGCAGCTTGGACAGCACCGGGGAGCTGTTTTTT. Protein sequence: CASSLDSTGELFF.

In this sample, this clone turned up a few times. The J gene is TRBJ1-4, the V gene TRBV5-4; 7 bases line up with TRBD1. Germline CDR1 reads SGHNT; CDR2 reads YYREEE (reference sequence). CDR3 length: 13 residues. Trimming took 2 bases from V and 8 from J; bases not matched to a gene: 3. The CDR3 protein is CASSFAGGEKLFF. The CDR3 coding sequence is TGTGCCAGCAGCTTTGCAGGGGGGGAAAAACTGTTTTTT. Looking up the rest from reference TRBV5-4 and TRBJ1-4 gives the full variable domain: ETGVTQSPTHLIKTRGQQVTLRCSSQSGHNTVSWYQQALGQGPQFIFQYYREEENGRGNFPPRFSGLQFPNYSSELNVNALELDDSALYLCASSFAGGEKLFFGSGTQLSVL.

This clone was detected only a few times. The rearrangement joins TRBV7-9 to TRBJ1-4; 9 bases map to TRBD1. Germline V lookup: CDR1 SEHNR, CDR2 FQNEAQ (reference sequence). Trimming took 2 bases from V and 10 from J; bases not matched to a gene: 14. The length of the CDR3 is 17 residues. The DNA for the CDR3 is TGTGCCAGCAGCTTATGGGGACAGGGAGTGGAGTTCGGAAAACTGTTTTTT. Its translation: CASSLWGQGVEFGKLFF.

The rearrangement links TRBV2 to TRBJ2-2; possibly TRBD1 for D (6 bases). There are 15 residues in the CDR3. Germline CDR1 SNHLY, CDR2 FYNNEI. Trimming left V 6 bases short and J 5 bases short, with 16 bases between. As DNA, the CDR3 is TGTGCCAGCAGGACAAGACAGGTTGGGACCGGGGAGCTGTTTTTT. Translating it yields CASRTRQVGTGELFF.

This chain uses TRBV7-6 with TRBJ1-1, with D uncertain. The V gene lost 0 bases and the J gene lost 4 bases, with 6 bases spanning the gap. There are 13 residues in the CDR3. Germline CDR1 SGHVS, CDR2 FNYEAQ. Written as DNA, the CDR3 is TGTGCCAGCAGCTTAGCCGCGGGCACTGAAGCTTTCTTT. Its translation is CASSLAAGTEAFF.

CDR3 nucleotides: TGTGCCAGCATCCCCGCCAGGGGAAGGTACGAGCAGTACTTC. It translates to CASIPARGRYEQYF. This chain joins TRBV27 and TRBJ2-5, with D perhaps matching TRBD1 (6 bases). TRBJ2-7 explains the end of the DNA better; the J call may be wrong. CDR1 is MNHEY, CDR2 SMNVEV, per germline (reference sequence). This CDR3 has 14 residues.

This rearrangement joins TRBV7-9 to TRBJ1-6, with TRBD1 identical over 8 bases. Looked up from germline, CDR1 is SEHNR and CDR2 is FQNEAQ (reference sequence). This CDR3 region has 17 residues. The V gene end was trimmed by 5 bases and the J gene end by 9 bases; junction bases not matched to a gene: 15. As DNA, the CDR3 is TGTGCCAGCAGCCAGGCGGGTGCAGGGGGCAGATTTTCACCCCTCCACTTT. This sequence encodes CASSQAGAGGRFSPLHF.

The CDR3 loop is CASSPIEQGREKLFF. The CDR3 DNA is TGTGCCAGTAGCCCAATCGAACAGGGTCGAGAAAAACTGTTTTTT. The chain employs TRBV19 and TRBJ1-4; TRBD1 might be the D (6 bases). The CDR3 has 15 amino acids. The V gene's germline CDR1 is LNHDA and CDR2 SQIVND (reference sequence). The germline V and J ends were trimmed by 6 bases and 8 bases, with 19 bases remaining between them.